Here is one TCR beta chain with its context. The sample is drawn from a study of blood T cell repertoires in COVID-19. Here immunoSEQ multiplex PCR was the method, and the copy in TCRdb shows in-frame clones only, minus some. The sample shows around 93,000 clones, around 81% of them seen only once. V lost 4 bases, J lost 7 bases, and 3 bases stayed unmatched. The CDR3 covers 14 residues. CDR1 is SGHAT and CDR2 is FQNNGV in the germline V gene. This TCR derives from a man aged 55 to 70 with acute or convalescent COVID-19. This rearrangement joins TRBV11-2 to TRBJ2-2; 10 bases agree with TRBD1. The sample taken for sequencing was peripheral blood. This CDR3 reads CASSWDRGGGELFF. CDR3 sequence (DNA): TGTGCCAGCAGCTGGGACAGGGGCGGCGGGGAGCTGTTTTTT.